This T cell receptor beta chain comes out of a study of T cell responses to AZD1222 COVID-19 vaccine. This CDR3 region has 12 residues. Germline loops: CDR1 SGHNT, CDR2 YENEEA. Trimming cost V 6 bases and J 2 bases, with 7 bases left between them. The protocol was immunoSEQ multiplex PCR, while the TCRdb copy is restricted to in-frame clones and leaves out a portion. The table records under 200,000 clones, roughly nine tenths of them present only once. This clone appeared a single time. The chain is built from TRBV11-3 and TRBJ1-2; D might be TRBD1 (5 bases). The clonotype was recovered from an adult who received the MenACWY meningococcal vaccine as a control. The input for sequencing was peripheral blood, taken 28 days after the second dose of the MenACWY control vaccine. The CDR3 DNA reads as TGTGCCAGCAGTCGACAGAACTATGGCTACACCTTC. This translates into CASSRQNYGYTF. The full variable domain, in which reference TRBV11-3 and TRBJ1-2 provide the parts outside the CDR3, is EAGVVQSPRYKIIEKKQPVAFWCNPISGHNTLYWYLQNLGQGPELLIRYENEEAVDDSQLPKDRFSAERLKGVDSTLKIQPAELGDSAVYLCASSRQNYGYTFGSGTRLTVV.